Following are 27 T cell receptor beta chains from one sample sequenced in a study of T-cell memory formation after mild COVID-19. TCRdb independently ran MiXCR on the 5' RACE reads; one entry per CDR3 protein. The table records hundreds of thousands of distinct CDR3 sequences, 25% to 30% of them present only once. The specimen sequenced was PBMCs or a T cell subset sorted from them (not recorded which). The receptors derive from an adult woman who had mild COVID-19 (a few samples of this study predate the infection). Cell type and time point are not known.

This clonotype has more than one count but fewer than ten. The CDR3 loop is CSAPGTAGRMYEQYF. CDR3 nucleotides: TGCAGTGCCCCGGGGACAGCGGGGAGGATGTACGAGCAGTACTTC. The rearrangement links TRBV20-1 to TRBJ2-7; the D call may be TRBD1 or TRBD2 (7 bases each). The V gene lost 6 bases and the J gene lost 4 bases, with 22 bases spanning the gap. The length of the CDR3 is 15 residues. Germline V gene sequence: CDR1 DFQATT, CDR2 SNEGSKA (reference sequence).

The chain has TRBV11-2 and TRBJ2-7, with D possibly TRBD2 on 6 matching bases. CDR3 length: 15 amino acids. Trimming removed 1 base from V and 1 base from J, with 11 bases in between. Germline CDR1 reads SGHAT; CDR2 reads FQNNGV. For the CDR3, the DNA is TGTGCCAGCAGCTTAGTTTTCGGGAGTTCCTACGAGCAGTACTTC. This translates into CASSLVFGSSYEQYF.

This clonotype occurred a few times. The V call is TRBV11-3, the J call TRBJ2-3; no firm D call. This CDR3 has 14 residues. The V end was cut by 4 bases, the J end by 0 bases, with 8 bases between. Per the germline V gene, CDR1 is SGHNT and CDR2 is YENEEA. The CDR3 region has the DNA TGTGCCAGCAGCTCCCGTCGGAGCACAGATACGCAGTATTTT. It is translated as CASSSRRSTDTQYF. Full variable domain (remainder filled in from reference TRBV11-3 and TRBJ2-3): EAGVVQSPRYKIIEKKQPVAFWCNPISGHNTLYWYLQNLGQGPELLIRYENEEAVDDSQLPKDRFSAERLKGVDSTLKIQPAELGDSAVYLCASSSRRSTDTQYFGPGTRLTVL.

The rearrangement joins TRBV13 to TRBJ2-5, with 10 bases that match TRBD2. Germline CDR1 PRHDT, CDR2 FYEKMQ (reference sequence). The CDR3 runs 15 residues. V gave up 7 bases and J gave up 2 bases; unmatched junction bases: 7. The CDR3 sequence: CASTLAGDFQETQYF. The CDR3 DNA is TGTGCCAGCACCCTAGCGGGGGACTTTCAAGAGACCCAGTACTTC.

This clonotype showed up just a few times. The chain is built from TRBV3-1 and TRBJ2-7, with 7 nucleotides matching TRBD1. V was pared by 4 bases and J by 3 bases, with 6 bases of the junction left unmatched. In germline, CDR1 is LGHDT, CDR2 YNNKEL (reference sequence). The length of the CDR3 is 14 residues. The CDR3 protein is CASSPIDRVYEQYF. The CDR3 nucleotides read TGTGCCAGCAGCCCCATAGACAGGGTCTACGAGCAGTACTTC.

The V gene is TRBV20-1, the J gene TRBJ1-3; weak D call: TRBD1 (6 bases). The CDR3 totals 13 residues. V was pared by 6 bases and J by 2 bases, with 11 bases between. The germline V gene encodes CDR1 DFQATT and CDR2 SNEGSKA (reference sequence). This CDR3 reads CSARKGAGNTIYF. The CDR3 DNA reads as TGCAGTGCGAGAAAGGGGGCTGGAAACACCATATATTTT.

The chain is built from TRBV24-1 and TRBJ2-5; the D is unclear. Trimming left V 3 bases short and J 3 bases short, with 10 bases between. CDR3 length equals 14 residues. The germline V gene has CDR1 KGHDR and CDR2 SFDVKD. The CDR3 region is CATSDPPPKETQYF. The CDR3 DNA is TGTGCCACCAGTGATCCCCCGCCGAAAGAGACCCAGTACTTC.

This clonotype was counted only a few times. The J gene is TRBJ1-3, the V gene TRBV19; D not certain. This CDR3 comprises 15 residues. Trimming cost V 3 bases and J 0 bases, with 9 bases left between them. Per the germline V gene, CDR1 is LNHDA and CDR2 is SQIVND (reference sequence). The CDR3 here is CASSILVTSGNTIYF. The DNA for the CDR3 is TGTGCCAGTAGTATCCTGGTGACCTCTGGAAACACCATATATTTT.

This CDR3 is CASSPSSDTQYF. The CDR3 DNA reads TGTGCCAGCAGTCCATCGTCAGATACGCAGTATTTT. This chain joins TRBV6-5 and TRBJ2-3; D uncertain. Germline CDR1 reads MNHEY; CDR2 reads SVGAGI. V lost 5 bases and J lost 4, with 7 bases in between. The CDR3 length is 12 residues.

This clonotype has more than one count but fewer than ten. The chain links TRBV18 to TRBJ1-2; TRBD1 might be the D (6 bases). Trimming took off 4 bases at V and 5 bases at J, with 17 bases between the two ends. The CDR3 has 15 residues. CDR1 and CDR2 from the germline V gene are KGHSH and LQKENI. For the CDR3, the DNA is TGTGCCAGCTCACACACCACAGGGACCGGATATGGCTACACCTTC. Translating gives CASSHTTGTGYGYTF.

The genes are TRBV18 and TRBJ2-5, with a weak D call TRBD2 (6 bases). Germline CDR1 reads KGHSH; CDR2 reads LQKENI. Trimming cost V 0 bases and J 5 bases, with 13 bases left between them. The CDR3 covers 15 residues. CDR3 sequence: CASSPPEGPGETQYF. As DNA, the CDR3 is TGTGCCAGCTCACCACCGGAGGGGCCGGGGGAGACCCAGTACTTC.

This chain uses TRBV20-1 with TRBJ2-3; TRBD2 is a possible D gene (6 bases). Germline V gives CDR1 DFQATT, CDR2 SNEGSKA (reference sequence). Trimming stripped 6 bases from V and 3 bases from J, with 19 bases between. This CDR3 contains 15 residues. This CDR3 reads CSAGGGVAVTDTQYF. The CDR3 region has the DNA TGCAGTGCGGGGGGTGGGGTTGCGGTTACAGATACGCAGTATTTT.

This CDR3 is CASRIGSSALETQYF. DNA of the CDR3: TGCGCCAGCAGGATCGGATCTAGCGCCCTCGAGACGCAGTATTTT. The chain links TRBV5-1 to TRBJ2-3, with D tentatively TRBD2 (6 bases). V dropped 5 bases and J dropped 9 bases, with 22 bases sitting between them. The CDR3 spans 15 residues. Germline-derived CDR1 and CDR2 are SGHRS and YFSETQ. Filled out from reference TRBV5-1 and TRBJ2-3, the complete variable domain reads KAGVTQTPRYLIKTRGQQVTLSCSPISGHRSVSWYQQTPGQGLQFLFEYFSETQRNKGNFPGRFSGRQFSNSRSEMNVSTLELGDSALYLCASRIGSSALETQYFGPGTRLTVL.

This chain uses TRBV6-2 or TRBV6-3 with TRBJ2-1; TRBD2 matches at 7 bases. After removal of 4 bases from V and 11 bases from J, the junction contained 2 bases not matched to a gene. Germline CDR1 and CDR2: MNHEY and SVGEGT. The CDR3 runs to 11 residues. The CDR3 here is CASSWDYQQFF. CDR3 nucleotides: TGTGCCAGCAGTTGGGACTATCAGCAGTTCTTC.

The genes are TRBV7-9 and TRBJ2-1, with no clear D. The germline V and J ends were trimmed by 2 bases and 2 bases, with 10 bases remaining between them. The CDR3 length is 15 residues. Germline-derived CDR1 and CDR2 are SEHNR and FQNEAQ (reference sequence). The CDR3 loop is CASSLRSGAYNEQFF. For the CDR3, the DNA is TGTGCCAGCAGCTTAAGGTCAGGAGCCTACAATGAGCAGTTCTTC. Complete variable domain (other parts from reference TRBV7-9 and TRBJ2-1): DTGVSQNPRHKITKRGQNVTFRCDPISEHNRLYWYRQTLGQGPEFLTYFQNEAQLEKSRLLSDRFSAERPKGSFSTLEIQRTEQGDSAMYLCASSLRSGAYNEQFFGPGTRLTVL.

This clonotype occurred a few times. The chain employs TRBV5-1 and TRBJ2-2; D remains ambiguous. Trimming shortened V by 4 bases and J by 10 bases, and 11 bases separated the two germline ends. Germline V gene sequence: CDR1 SGHRS, CDR2 YFSETQ. This CDR3 has 12 residues. CDR3 in DNA: TGCGCCAGCAGCGTCCGGAACACGGAGCTGTTTTTT. Protein sequence: CASSVRNTELFF.

This clonotype was detected ten times or more. This chain connects TRBV5-6 to TRBJ2-6; TRBD1 agrees at 8 bases. This CDR3 spans 18 amino acids. The V and J ends lost 1 base and 0 bases, in that order; junction bases with no gene match: 6. The germline V gene has CDR1 SGHDT and CDR2 YYEEEE. This CDR3 reads CASSLRTGIPSGANVLTF. In nucleotides, the CDR3 is TGTGCCAGCAGCTTGCGGACAGGGATCCCCTCTGGGGCCAACGTCCTGACTTTC.

The chain combines TRBV7-2 with TRBJ1-2; TRBD1 agrees at 9 bases. Germline CDR1 is SGHTA and CDR2 is FQGNSA. Trimming cost V 5 bases and J 3 bases; bases outside gene matches: 1. The CDR3 length is 13 residues. DNA of the CDR3: TGTGCCAGCAGCCGGGACAGGGACTATGGCTACACCTTC. Translation: CASSRDRDYGYTF.

This clonotype was picked up a small number of times. The chain has TRBV4-1 and TRBJ2-7, with D possibly TRBD1 on 5 matching bases. This CDR3 is built from 17 residues. Germline values: CDR1 MGHRA, CDR2 YSYEKL. The chain's CDR3 is CGNRSAGQSSPSYEQYF. CDR3 coding DNA: TGCGGTAACAGGTCGGCAGGGCAATCTTCCCCATCCTACGAGCAGTACTTC.

This clonotype was seen a handful of times. The chain links TRBV4-3 to TRBJ1-3, with a possible D match to TRBD1 (6 bases). The CDR3 runs to 15 residues. The germline V gene encodes CDR1 LGHNA and CDR2 YSLEER. The V gene lost 4 bases and the J gene lost 0 bases, with 10 bases spanning the gap. This CDR3 reads CASSRDRSSGNTIYF. CDR3 coding DNA: TGCGCCAGCAGCCGAGACAGGAGCTCTGGAAACACCATATATTTT.

The chain joins TRBV7-6 to TRBJ1-1, with D hard to call. This CDR3 has 12 residues. The V gene lost 2 bases and the J gene lost 8 bases, with 9 bases spanning the gap. Germline-derived CDR1 and CDR2 are SGHVS and FNYEAQ. In DNA form, the CDR3 reads TGTGCCAGCAGCTTACTTACCCCGGAAGCTTTCTTT. Translating it yields CASSLLTPEAFF.

This sequence joins TRBV11-3 and TRBJ2-7, with 11 bases fitting TRBD2. The CDR3 length is 16 residues. Germline trimming cut 3 bases from V and 7 bases from J; bases unmatched to any gene: 11. In germline, CDR1 is SGHNT, CDR2 YENEEA. The CDR3: CASSLALTSGKDEQYF. The CDR3 DNA is TGTGCCAGCAGCTTGGCCCTGACTAGCGGGAAAGATGAGCAGTACTTC.

This clonotype occurred a few times. The chain joins TRBV5-1 to TRBJ2-3; 14 bases agree with TRBD2. With V trimmed by 6 bases and J by 4 bases, 7 bases remained unmatched. CDR3 length: 16 residues. Germline-derived CDR1 and CDR2 are SGHRS and YFSETQ. Here the CDR3 DNA reads TGCGCCAGCACCCCTCCGGGACTAGCGGGGGCAGATACGCAGTATTTT. It specifies CASTPPGLAGADTQYF.

The chain is built from TRBV12-3 or TRBV12-4 and TRBJ2-3; 16 bases are a match to TRBD2. V shed 6 bases and J 0 bases; nucleotides not matched to a gene: 6. CDR3 length: 18 amino acids. CDR3 DNA: TGTGCCAGCAGCAGAGGGACTAGCGGGGGGGGTAGCACAGATACGCAGTATTTT. Protein product: CASSRGTSGGGSTDTQYF.

This chain uses TRBV5-1 with TRBJ2-5, with D unresolved. Trimming removed 0 bases at V and 3 bases at J, with 9 bases between. Germline CDR1 reads SGHRS; CDR2 reads YFSETQ. The CDR3 runs to 14 residues. CDR3 in amino acids: CASSLAWAEETQYF. The CDR3 nucleotides read TGCGCCAGCAGCTTGGCCTGGGCAGAAGAGACCCAGTACTTC.

The chain carries TRBV29-1 and TRBJ2-1; 11 nucleotides match TRBD2. Trimming took 1 base from V and 6 from J; bases not matched to a gene: 8. CDR3 length: 16 amino acids. Per the germline V gene, CDR1 is SQVTM and CDR2 is ANQGSEA. The chain's CDR3 is CSVEVMSLAGVNEQFF. DNA for the CDR3: TGCAGCGTTGAAGTGATGTCACTAGCGGGGGTCAATGAGCAGTTCTTC.

This clonotype turned up a few times. The chain links TRBV9 to TRBJ2-7, with D possibly matching TRBD1 (5 bases). V was clipped by 0 bases and J by 2 bases, with 15 bases between them. The V gene's germline CDR1 is SGDLS and CDR2 YYNGEE. The CDR3 is made up of 16 amino acids. CDR3 in amino acids: CASSVEAGAWAYEQYF. The DNA for the CDR3 is TGTGCCAGCAGCGTAGAAGCTGGGGCCTGGGCCTACGAGCAGTACTTC.